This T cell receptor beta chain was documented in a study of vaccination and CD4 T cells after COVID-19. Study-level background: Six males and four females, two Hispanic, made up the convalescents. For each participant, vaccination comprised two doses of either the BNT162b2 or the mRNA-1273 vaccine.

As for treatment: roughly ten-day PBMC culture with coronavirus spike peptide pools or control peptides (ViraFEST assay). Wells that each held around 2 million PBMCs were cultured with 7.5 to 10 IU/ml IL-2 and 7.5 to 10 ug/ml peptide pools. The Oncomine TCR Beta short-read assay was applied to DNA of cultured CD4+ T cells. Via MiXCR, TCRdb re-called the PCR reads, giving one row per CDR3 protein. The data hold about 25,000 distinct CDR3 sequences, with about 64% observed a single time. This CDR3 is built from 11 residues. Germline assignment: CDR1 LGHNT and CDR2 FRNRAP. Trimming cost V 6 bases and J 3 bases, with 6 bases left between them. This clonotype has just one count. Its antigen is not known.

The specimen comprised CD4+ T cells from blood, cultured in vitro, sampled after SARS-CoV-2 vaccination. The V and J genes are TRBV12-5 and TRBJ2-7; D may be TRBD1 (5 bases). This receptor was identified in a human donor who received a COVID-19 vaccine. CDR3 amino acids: CASGDIYEQYF. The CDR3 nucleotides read TGTGCTAGTGGGGACATCTACGAGCAGTACTTC.